This TCR beta chain was profiled in a study of T cell repertoires in cytomegalovirus infection (dated by TCRdb to about 2019). Regarding the research as a whole: The HLA type of each donor mattered for the analysis, because public TCR beta signatures pointed to carriage of CMV infection along with the matching HLA type. The study at large found these results: The ex vivo response was dominated by HLA-C-restricted CMV-specific TCR beta clonotypes, which also provided the single most frequent clonotype in two of eight donors. Carriers of CMV infection plus the relevant HLA type were discriminated by the cumulative frequency of public TCR beta family members in the study cohort and in an independent roughly 400-donor cohort.

Including the terminal cysteine and phenylalanine, the CDR3 comprises 15 residues. Just the 45-base CDR3 DNA is kept, in frame starting at base 1. From a lookup of the germline V gene, CDR1 and CDR2 are MGHDK and SYGVNS. V loses 4 bases at its end and J loses 5 bases; junction bases beyond the gene matches: 7. Instrument used: Illumina HiSeq 1500. TCRdb reanalyzed the raw reads on its own, using fastp at Q25 for trimming and MiXCR for clone calling, and kept in-frame beta chains. Rows matching on CDR3 protein sequence are summarized as one entry with the most common DNA and genes. The sample data list fewer than 200,000 distinct CDR3 sequences, and over 13% of these were observed just once. Of the sample, 27% is held by the ten largest clones. A remark on this clonotype: Its antigen has not been determined. Per-nucleotide qualities are absent, and no much larger clonotype sits a single base away.

The sequence came from a human donor in good health (CMV status not recorded). Some clones in this sample may be carry-over from other donors' samples. The sample consisted of PBMCs. The chain is made from TRBV25-1 and TRBJ1-4; 7 bases in the middle match TRBD1. Read as DNA, the sequence is TGTGCCAGCAGTGTGAAGGGACAGCCAAATGAAAAACTGTTTTTT. It is translated as CASSVKGQPNEKLFF.